The clone carrying this T cell receptor (beta chain) occurred once. The data stem from a study of technical replicates of blood from a handful of donors. TCRdb's copy holds only in-frame clones and misses some; the assay was immunoSEQ multiplex PCR. This sample has 75,000 to 95,000 clones, with about 94% found just once. The TCR comes from a human donor in good health. Specimen: T cells isolated from PBMCs.

CDR3 in DNA: TGTGCCAGCAGTGAACAGGGGGGGACCGAGCAGTACTTC. Amino acid sequence: CASSEQGGTEQYF. The chain has TRBV6-5 and TRBJ2-7, with D perhaps TRBD1 (8 bases). The CDR3 totals 13 residues. V lost 5 bases to trimming and J lost 6 bases, with 14 bases between them. Germline CDR1 MNHEY, CDR2 SVGAGI.